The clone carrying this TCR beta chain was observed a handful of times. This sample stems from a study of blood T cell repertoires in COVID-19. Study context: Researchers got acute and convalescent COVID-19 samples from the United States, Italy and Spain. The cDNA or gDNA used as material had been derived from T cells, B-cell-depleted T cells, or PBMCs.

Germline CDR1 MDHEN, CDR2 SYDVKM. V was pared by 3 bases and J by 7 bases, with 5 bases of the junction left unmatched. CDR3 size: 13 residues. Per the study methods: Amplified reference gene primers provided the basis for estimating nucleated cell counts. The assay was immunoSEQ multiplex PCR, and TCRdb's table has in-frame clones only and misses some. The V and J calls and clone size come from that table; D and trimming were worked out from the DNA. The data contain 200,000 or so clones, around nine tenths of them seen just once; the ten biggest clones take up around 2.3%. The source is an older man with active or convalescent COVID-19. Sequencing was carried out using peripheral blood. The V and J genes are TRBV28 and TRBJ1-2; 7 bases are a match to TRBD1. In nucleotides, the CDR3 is TGTGCCAGCAGTTTGAGAGGGGGCCGTGGCTACACCTTC. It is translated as CASSLRGGRGYTF.